This record concerns one TCR beta chain sequence. This may come from a read error, since a much larger clone is one base off. These data belong to a study of T cells in Graves' hyperthyroidism and ophthalmopathy. Trimming took 4 bases from V and 8 from J, leaving 16 bases between them. This CDR3 contains 14 residues. CDR1 and CDR2 (germline): SGHDT, YYEEEE. Amplification of TCR beta CDR3 regions was performed using RNA transcripts as template. The HTBI primer set drove a first-round RT-PCR of the TCR CDR3. A single record per CDR3 protein comes from TCRdb applying MiXCR to the multiplex PCR reads. The data show 350,000 or so distinct CDR3 sequences, with about 18% seen just once and approximately 30% held by the top ten.

Sequencing was carried out using blood. The receptor was derived from a woman aged 25 to 39 with Graves' hyperthyroidism that later progressed to Graves' ophthalmopathy. This rearrangement joins TRBV5-6 to TRBJ2-1; the D gene is possibly TRBD1 (6 bases). CDR3 nucleotides: TGTGCCAGCAGCGAGACAGGAGCGTACTATGAGCAGTTCTTC. It specifies CASSETGAYYEQFF.